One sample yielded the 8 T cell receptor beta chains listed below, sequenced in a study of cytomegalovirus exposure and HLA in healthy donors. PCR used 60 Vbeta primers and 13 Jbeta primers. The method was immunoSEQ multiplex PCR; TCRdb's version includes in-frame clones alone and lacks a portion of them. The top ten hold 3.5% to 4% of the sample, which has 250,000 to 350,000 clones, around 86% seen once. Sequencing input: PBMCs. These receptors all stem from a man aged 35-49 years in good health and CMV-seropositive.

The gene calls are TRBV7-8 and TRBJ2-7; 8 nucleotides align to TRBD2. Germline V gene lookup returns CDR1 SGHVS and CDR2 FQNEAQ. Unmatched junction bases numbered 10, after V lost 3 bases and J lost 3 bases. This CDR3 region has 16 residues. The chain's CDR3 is CASSFSAGRASYEQYF. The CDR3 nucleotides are TGTGCCAGCAGCTTTAGTGCCGGGAGGGCCAGCTACGAGCAGTACTTC.

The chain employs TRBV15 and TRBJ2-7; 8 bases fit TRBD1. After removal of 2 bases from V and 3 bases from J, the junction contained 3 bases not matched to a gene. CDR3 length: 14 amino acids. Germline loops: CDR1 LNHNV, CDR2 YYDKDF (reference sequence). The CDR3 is CATSRQGQGYEQYF. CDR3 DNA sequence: TGTGCCACCAGCAGACAAGGACAGGGCTACGAGCAGTACTTC.

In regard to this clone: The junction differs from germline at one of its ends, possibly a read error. CDR3: CASSPQDQNTEAFF. Written as DNA, the CDR3 is TGTGCCAGCAGCCCACAGGATCAGAACACTGAAGCTTTCTTT. The V gene is TRBV4-1, the J gene TRBJ1-1; tentative D call: TRBD1 (5 bases). Looked up from germline, CDR1 is MGHRA and CDR2 is YSYEKL. The CDR3 is made up of 14 amino acids.

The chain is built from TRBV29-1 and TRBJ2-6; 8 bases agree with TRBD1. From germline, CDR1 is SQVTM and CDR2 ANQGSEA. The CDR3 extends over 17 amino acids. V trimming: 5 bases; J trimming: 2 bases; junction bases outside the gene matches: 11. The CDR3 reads CSVMTIRGPTGANVLTF. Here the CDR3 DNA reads TGCAGCGTTATGACAATCAGGGGGCCGACTGGGGCCAACGTCCTGACTTTC.

This chain's CDR3 is CASSQDRAQNTIYF. The CDR3 bases are TGCGCCAGCAGCCAAGATCGTGCGCAAAACACCATATATTTT. This rearrangement joins TRBV4-3 to TRBJ1-3; D is ambiguous. Germline V lookup: CDR1 LGHNA, CDR2 YSLEER. CDR3 size: 14 residues. Deletions cut 0 bases from V and 6 bases from J, with 9 bases between.

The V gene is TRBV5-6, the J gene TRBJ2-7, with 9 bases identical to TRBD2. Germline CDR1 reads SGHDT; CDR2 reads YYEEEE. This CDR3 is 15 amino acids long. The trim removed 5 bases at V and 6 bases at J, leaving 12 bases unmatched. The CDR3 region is CASSAIAGALGEQYF. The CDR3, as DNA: TGTGCCAGCAGTGCAATAGCGGGAGCCCTCGGCGAGCAGTACTTC.

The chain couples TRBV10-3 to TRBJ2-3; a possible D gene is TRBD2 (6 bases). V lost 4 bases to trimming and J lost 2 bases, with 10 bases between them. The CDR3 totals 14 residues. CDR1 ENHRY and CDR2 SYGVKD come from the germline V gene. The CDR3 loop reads CAISAGAATDTQYF. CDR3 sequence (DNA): TGTGCCATCAGTGCGGGAGCGGCCACAGATACGCAGTATTTT.

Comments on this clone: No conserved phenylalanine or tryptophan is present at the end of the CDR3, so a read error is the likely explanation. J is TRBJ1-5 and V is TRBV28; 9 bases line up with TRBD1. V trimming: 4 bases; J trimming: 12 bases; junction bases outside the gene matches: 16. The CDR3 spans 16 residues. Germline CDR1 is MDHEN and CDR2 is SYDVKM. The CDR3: CASSSRDRAGTVDQHP. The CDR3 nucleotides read TGTGCCAGCAGTTCCCGGGACAGGGCCGGGACCGTAGACCAGCATCCT.